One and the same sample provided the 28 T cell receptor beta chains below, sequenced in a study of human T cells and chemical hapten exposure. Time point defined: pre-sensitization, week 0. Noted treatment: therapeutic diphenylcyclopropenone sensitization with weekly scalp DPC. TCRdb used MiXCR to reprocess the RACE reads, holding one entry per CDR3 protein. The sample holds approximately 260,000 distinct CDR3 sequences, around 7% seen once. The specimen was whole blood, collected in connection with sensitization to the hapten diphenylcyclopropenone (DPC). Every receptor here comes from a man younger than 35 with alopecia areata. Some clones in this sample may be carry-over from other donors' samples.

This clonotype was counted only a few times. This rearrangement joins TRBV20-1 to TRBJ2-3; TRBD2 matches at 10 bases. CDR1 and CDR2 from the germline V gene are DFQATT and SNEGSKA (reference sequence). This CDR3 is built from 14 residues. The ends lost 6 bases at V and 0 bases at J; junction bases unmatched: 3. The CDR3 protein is CSARTSGSTDTQYF. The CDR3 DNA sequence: TGCAGTGCAAGGACTAGCGGAAGCACAGATACGCAGTATTTT.

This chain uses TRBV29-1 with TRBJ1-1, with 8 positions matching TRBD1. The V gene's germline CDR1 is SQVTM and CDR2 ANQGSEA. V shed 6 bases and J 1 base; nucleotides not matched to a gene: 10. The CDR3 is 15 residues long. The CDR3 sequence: CSVAQTDRGNTEAFF. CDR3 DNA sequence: TGCAGCGTCGCCCAAACCGACAGGGGGAACACTGAAGCTTTCTTT. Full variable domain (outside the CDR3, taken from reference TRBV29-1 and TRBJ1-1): SAVISQKPSRDICQRGTSLTIQCQVDSQVTMMFWYRQQPGQSLTLIATANQGSEATYESGFVIDKFPISRPNLTFSTLTVSNMSPEDSSIYLCSVAQTDRGNTEAFFGQGTRLTVV.

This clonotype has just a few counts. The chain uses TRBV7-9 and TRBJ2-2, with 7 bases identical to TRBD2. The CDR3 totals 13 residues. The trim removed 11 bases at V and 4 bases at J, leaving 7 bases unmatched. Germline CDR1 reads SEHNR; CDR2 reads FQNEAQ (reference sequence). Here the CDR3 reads CAGPRGSTGELFF. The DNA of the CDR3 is TGTGCCGGCCCGCGGGGGTCCACCGGGGAGCTGTTTTTT.

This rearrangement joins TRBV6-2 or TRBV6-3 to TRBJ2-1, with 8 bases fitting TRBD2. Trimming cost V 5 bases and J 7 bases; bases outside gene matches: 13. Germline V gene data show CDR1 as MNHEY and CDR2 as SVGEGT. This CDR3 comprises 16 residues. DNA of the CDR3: TGTGCCAGCAGTCCTAATCGACCGGGGGGGCCGAATGAGCAGTTCTTC. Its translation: CASSPNRPGGPNEQFF.

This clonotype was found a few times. The CDR3 sequence: CASSKPGRVTEAFF. The CDR3 DNA reads as TGTGCCAGCAGTAAGCCAGGGAGGGTCACTGAAGCTTTCTTT. V usage is TRBV25-1 and J usage is TRBJ1-1; D is perhaps TRBD1 (5 bases). V was pared by 5 bases and J by 4 bases, with 14 bases between. From germline, CDR1 is MGHDK and CDR2 SYGVNS. The CDR3 runs to 14 residues.

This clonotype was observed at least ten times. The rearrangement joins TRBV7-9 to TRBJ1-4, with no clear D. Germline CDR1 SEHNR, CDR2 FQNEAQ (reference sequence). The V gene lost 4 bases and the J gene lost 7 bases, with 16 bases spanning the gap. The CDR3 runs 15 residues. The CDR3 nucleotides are TGTGCCAGCAGCTCCGTGGCGGTTGCTTCTGAAAAACTGTTTTTT. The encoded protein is CASSSVAVASEKLFF.

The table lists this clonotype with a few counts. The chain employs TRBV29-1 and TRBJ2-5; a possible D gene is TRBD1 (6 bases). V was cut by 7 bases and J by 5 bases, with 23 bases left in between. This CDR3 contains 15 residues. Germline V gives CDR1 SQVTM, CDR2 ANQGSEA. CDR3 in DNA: TGCAGCGGCCGGGACACGACCGCCACTGTGGAGACCCAGTACTTC. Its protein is CSGRDTTATVETQYF.

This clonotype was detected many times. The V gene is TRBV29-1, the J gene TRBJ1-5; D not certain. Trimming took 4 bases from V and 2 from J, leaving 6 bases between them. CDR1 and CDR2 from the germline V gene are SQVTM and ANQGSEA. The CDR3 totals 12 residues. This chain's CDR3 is CSVGDGNQPQHF. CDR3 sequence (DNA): TGCAGCGTTGGCGACGGCAATCAGCCCCAGCATTTT.

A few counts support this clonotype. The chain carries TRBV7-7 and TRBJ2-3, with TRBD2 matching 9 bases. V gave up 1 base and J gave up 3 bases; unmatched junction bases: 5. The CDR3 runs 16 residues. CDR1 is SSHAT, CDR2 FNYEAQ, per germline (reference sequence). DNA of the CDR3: TGTGCCAGCAGCTTAGGAGCGGGGGGCCTTACAGATACGCAGTATTTT. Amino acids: CASSLGAGGLTDTQYF. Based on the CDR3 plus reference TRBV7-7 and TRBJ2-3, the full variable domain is GAGVSQSPRYKVTKRGQDVTLRCDPISSHATLYWYQQALGQGPEFLTYFNYEAQPDKSGLPSDRFSAERPEGSISTLTIQRTEQRDSAMYRCASSLGAGGLTDTQYFGPGTRLTVL.

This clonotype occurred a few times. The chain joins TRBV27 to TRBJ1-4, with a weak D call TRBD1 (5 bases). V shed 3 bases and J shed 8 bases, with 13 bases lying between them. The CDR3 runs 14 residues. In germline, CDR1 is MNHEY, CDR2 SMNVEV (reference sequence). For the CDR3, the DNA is TGTGCCAGCAGTTTTCAGGGAAAAGGGGAAAAACTGTTTTTT. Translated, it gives CASSFQGKGEKLFF.

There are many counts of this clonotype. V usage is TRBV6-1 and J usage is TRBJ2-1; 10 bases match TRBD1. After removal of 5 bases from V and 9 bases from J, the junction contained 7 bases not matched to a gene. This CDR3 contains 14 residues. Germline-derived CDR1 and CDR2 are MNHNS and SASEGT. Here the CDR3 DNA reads TGTGCCAGCAGTTCCCGGGACAGGGGCGGTGAGCAGTTCTTC. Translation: CASSSRDRGGEQFF.

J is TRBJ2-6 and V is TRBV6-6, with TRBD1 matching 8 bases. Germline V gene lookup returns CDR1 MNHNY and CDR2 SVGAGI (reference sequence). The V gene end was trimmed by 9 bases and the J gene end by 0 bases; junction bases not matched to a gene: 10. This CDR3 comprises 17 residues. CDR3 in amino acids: CASGTGRGSSGANVLTF. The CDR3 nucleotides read TGTGCCAGTGGGACAGGCCGGGGGTCCTCTGGGGCCAACGTCCTGACTTTC.

The CDR3 sequence: CASSQVTAGAGDTQYF. DNA for the CDR3: TGCGCCAGCAGCCAAGTGACAGCGGGGGCGGGAGATACGCAGTATTTT. The chain recombines TRBV4-1 with TRBJ2-3, with 8 bases matching TRBD2. CDR3 length: 16 residues. V trimming: 1 base; J trimming: 5 bases; junction bases outside the gene matches: 8. Germline V lookup: CDR1 MGHRA, CDR2 YSYEKL.

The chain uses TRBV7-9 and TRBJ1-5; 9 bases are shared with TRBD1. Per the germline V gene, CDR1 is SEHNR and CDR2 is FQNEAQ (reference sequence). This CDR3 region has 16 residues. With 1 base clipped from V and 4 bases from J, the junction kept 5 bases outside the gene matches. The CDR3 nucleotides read TGTGCCAGCAGCTTAGGCACAGGGGGCTTGAATCAGCCCCAGCATTTT. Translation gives CASSLGTGGLNQPQHF.

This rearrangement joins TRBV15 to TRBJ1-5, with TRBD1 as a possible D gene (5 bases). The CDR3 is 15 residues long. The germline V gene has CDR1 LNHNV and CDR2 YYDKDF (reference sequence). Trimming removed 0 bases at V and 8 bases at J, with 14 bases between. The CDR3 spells CATSRDRLRGEPQHF. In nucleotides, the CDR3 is TGTGCCACCAGCAGAGACAGGCTTAGGGGCGAGCCCCAGCATTTT.

The CDR3 DNA is TGCAGTGCTAGAGAGGGTCGACAGGGGGCACAGCCCCAGCATTTT. Its translation: CSAREGRQGAQPQHF. This chain uses TRBV20-1 with TRBJ1-5, with 10 bases matching TRBD1. Trimming took 0 bases from V and 7 from J; bases not matched to a gene: 6. This CDR3 is built from 15 residues. Germline CDR1 and CDR2: DFQATT and SNEGSKA (reference sequence).

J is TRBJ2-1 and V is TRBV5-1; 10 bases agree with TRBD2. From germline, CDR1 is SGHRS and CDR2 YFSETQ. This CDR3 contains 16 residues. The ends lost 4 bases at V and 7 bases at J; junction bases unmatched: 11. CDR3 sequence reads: CASSLKLAGSVNEQFF. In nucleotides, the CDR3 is TGCGCCAGCAGCCTAAAACTAGCGGGGTCGGTGAATGAGCAGTTCTTC.

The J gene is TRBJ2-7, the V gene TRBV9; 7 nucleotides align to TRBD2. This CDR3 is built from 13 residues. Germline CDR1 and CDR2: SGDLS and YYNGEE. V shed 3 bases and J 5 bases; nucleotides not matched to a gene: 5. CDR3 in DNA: TGTGCCAGCAGCGGGGAGGGGTTCCACGAGCAGTACGTC. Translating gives CASSGEGFHEQYV.

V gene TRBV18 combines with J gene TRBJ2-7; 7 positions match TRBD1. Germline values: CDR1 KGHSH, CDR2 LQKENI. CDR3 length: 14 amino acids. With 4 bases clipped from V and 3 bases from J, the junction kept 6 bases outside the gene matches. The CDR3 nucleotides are TGTGCCAGCTCACGAATGGGACAGCGCTACGAGCAGTACGTC. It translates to CASSRMGQRYEQYV.

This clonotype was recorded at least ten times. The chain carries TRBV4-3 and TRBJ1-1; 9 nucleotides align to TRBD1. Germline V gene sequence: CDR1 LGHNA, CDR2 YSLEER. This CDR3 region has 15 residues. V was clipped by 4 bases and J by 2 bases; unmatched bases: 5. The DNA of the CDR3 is TGCGCCAGCAGCCTCAACAGGGGGCTTAACACTGAAGCTTTCTTT. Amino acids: CASSLNRGLNTEAFF.

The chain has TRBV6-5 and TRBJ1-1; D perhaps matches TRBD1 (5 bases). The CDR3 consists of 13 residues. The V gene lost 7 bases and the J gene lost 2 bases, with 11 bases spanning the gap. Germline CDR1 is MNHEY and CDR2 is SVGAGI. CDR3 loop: CASTEDTNTEAFF. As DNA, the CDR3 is TGTGCCAGCACCGAGGACACAAACACTGAAGCTTTCTTT.

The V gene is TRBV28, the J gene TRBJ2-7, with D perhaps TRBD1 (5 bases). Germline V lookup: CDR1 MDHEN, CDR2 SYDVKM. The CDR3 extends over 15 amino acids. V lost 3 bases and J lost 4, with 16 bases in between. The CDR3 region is CASSFGAGHLYEQYF. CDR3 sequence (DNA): TGTGCCAGCAGTTTTGGTGCAGGGCATTTATACGAGCAGTACTTC.

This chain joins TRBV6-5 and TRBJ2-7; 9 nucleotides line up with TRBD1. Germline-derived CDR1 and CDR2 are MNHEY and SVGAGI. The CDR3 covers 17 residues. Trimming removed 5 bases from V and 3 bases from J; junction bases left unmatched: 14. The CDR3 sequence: CASSPPGTGNFFYEQYF. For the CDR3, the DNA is TGTGCCAGCAGTCCTCCTGGGACAGGGAATTTTTTCTACGAGCAGTACTTC.

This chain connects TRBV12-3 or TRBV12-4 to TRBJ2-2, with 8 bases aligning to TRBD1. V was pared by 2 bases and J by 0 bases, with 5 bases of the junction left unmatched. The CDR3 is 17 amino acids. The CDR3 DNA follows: TGTGCCAGCAGTTTATTTCGGACAGGGACGAACACCGGGGAGCTGTTTTTT. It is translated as CASSLFRTGTNTGELFF.

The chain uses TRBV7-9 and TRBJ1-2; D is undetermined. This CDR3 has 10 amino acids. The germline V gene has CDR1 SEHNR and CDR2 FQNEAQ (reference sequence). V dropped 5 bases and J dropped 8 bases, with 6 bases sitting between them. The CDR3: CASSREGYTF. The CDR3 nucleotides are TGTGCCAGCAGCCGTGAGGGCTACACCTTC.

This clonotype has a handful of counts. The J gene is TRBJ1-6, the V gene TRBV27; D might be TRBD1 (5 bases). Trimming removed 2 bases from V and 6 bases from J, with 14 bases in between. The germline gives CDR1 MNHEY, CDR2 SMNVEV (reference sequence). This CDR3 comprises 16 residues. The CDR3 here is CASSLLGAYRNSPLHF. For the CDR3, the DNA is TGTGCCAGCAGTTTACTAGGGGCTTATCGTAATTCACCCCTCCACTTT.

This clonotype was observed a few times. In DNA, the CDR3 is TGTGCCACCAGTGAGGGGTTGGCCTACGAGCAGTACTTC. Its protein is CATSEGLAYEQYF. V usage is TRBV24-1 and J usage is TRBJ2-7; D is unresolved. Trimming pared 4 bases from V and 2 bases from J, leaving 8 bases between. This CDR3 comprises 13 residues. Germline V gene lookup returns CDR1 KGHDR and CDR2 SFDVKD.

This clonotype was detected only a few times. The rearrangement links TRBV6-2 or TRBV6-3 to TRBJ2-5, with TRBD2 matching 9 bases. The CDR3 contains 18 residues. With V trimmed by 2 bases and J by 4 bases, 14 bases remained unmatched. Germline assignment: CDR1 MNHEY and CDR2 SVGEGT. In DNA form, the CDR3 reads TGTGCCAGCAGTTACCCTTCTCGGCGACTAGCGGATTTAGAGACCCAGTACTTC. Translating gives CASSYPSRRLADLETQYF.